The clone carrying this T cell receptor (beta chain) was counted ten times or more. Genomic DNA was the source, and TCR beta CDR3 was amplified from it by two-round multiplex PCR. TRBV and TRBJ genes each had their own specific primers in first-round PCR. In TCRdb, the multiplex PCR reads were re-called with MiXCR into one record per CDR3 protein. In the table there are nearly 35,000 distinct CDR3 sequences, around 30% of which are singletons. The source of the sample is a study of prognosis after radiotherapy for stage I lung cancer. Study context: Among the patients, several developed distant metastases after radiotherapy at a median of 7 months, and some 14 showed no significant progression.

The V gene lost 2 bases and the J gene lost 1 base, with 10 bases spanning the gap. The CDR3 sequence is 14 residues long. CDR1 and CDR2 (germline): GTSNPN, SVGIG (reference sequence). This clonotype was obtained from a donor over 45 with non-small cell lung cancer. This chain connects TRBV30 to TRBJ2-3, with D perhaps TRBD1 (5 bases). This specimen was PBMCs, taken before or after stereotactic body radiation therapy (not recorded which). CDR3: CAWSQGSGTDTQYF. The CDR3 nucleotides are TGTGCCTGGAGTCAGGGCTCGGGCACAGATACGCAGTATTTT.